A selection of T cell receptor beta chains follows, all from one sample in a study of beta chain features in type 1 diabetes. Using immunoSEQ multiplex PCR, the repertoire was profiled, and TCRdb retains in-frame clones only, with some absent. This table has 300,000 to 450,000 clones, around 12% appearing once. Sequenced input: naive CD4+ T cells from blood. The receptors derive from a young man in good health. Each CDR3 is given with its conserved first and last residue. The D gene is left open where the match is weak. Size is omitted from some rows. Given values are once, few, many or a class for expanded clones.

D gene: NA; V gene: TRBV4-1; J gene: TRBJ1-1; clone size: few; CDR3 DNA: TGCGCCAGCAGCCCTTACCGAGACAGAAGCACTGAAGCTTTCTTT; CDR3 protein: CASSPYRDRSTEAFF
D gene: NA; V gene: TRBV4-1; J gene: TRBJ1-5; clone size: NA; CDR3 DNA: TGCGCCAGCAGCCAGGGGCGGGGAAACAATCAGCCCCAGCATTTT; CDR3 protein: CASSQGRGNNQPQHF
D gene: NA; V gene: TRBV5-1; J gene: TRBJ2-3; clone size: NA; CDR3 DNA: TGCGCCAGCAGCTCCGGGACTGGGACAGATACGCAGTATTTT; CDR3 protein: CASSSGTGTDTQYF
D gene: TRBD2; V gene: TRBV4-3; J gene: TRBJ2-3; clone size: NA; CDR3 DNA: TGCGCCAGCAGCCAGGAAAAGTCACTAGCGGTGTTAACAGATACGCAGTATTTT; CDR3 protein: CASSQEKSLAVLTDTQYF
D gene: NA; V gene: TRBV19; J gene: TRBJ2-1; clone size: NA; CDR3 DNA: TGTGCCAGTAAGGATGTCAGGAGGAGCTCCTACAATGAGCAGTTCTTC; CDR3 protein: CASKDVRRSSYNEQFF
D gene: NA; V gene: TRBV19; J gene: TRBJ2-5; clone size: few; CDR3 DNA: TGTGCCAGTAGTAGGGGCTTCGACGAGACCCAGTACTTC; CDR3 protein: CASSRGFDETQYF
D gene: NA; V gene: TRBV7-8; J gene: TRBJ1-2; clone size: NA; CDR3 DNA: TGTGCCAGCAGCTTTTTGCAGTATGGCTACACCTTC; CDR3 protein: CASSFLQYGYTF
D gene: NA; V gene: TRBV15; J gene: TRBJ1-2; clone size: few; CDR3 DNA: TGTGCCACCAGCAGTTCGGACAGATATGGCTACACCTTC; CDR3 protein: CATSSSDRYGYTF
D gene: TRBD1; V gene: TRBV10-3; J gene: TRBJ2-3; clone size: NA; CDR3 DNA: TGTGCCATCACGGGACAGAGCACAGATACGCAGTATTTT; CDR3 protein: CAITGQSTDTQYF
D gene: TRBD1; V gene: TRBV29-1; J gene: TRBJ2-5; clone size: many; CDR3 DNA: TGCAGCGTTGCCACAGGGACAGGAGAGACCCAGTACTTC; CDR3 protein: CSVATGTGETQYF
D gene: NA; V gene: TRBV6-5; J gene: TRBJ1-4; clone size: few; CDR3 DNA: TGTGCCAGCAGTCGAAGGACAGATCTGAATGAAAAACTGTTTTTT; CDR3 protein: CASSRRTDLNEKLFF
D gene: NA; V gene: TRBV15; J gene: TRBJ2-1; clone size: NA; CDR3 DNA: TGTGCCACCAGCAGAGAGGCTAGTCGGTTCTTC; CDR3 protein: CATSREASRFF
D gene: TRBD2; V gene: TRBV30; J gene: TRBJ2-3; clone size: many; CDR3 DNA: TGTGCCACCGGGATCCCAGCGGGGAGCACAGATACGCAGTATTTT; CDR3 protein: CATGIPAGSTDTQYF
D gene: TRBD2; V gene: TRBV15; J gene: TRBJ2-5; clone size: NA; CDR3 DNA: TGTGCCACCAGCAGAGACCGGATGGGGGGGGAGACCCAGTACTTC; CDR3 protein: CATSRDRMGGETQYF
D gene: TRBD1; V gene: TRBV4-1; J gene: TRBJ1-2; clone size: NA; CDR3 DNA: TGCGCCAGCAGCCAACCGGGACAGGGATTAGATGGCTACACCTTC; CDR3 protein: CASSQPGQGLDGYTF